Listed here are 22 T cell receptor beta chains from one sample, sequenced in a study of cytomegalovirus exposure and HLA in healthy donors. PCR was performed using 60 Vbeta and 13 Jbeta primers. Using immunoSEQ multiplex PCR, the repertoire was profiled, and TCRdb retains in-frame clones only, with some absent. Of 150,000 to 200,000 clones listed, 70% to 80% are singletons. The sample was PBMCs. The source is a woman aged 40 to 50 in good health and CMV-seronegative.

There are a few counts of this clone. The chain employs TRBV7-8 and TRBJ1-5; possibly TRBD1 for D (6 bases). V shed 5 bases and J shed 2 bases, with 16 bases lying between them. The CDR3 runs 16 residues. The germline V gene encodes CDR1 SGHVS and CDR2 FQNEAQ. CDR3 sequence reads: CASSPMGGAGNQPQHF. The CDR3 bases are TGTGCCAGCAGCCCGATGGGGGGGGCGGGCAATCAGCCCCAGCATTTT.

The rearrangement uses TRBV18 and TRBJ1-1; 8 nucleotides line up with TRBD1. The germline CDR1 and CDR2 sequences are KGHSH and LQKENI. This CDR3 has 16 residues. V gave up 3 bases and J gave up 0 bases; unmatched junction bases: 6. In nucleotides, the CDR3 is TGTGCCAGCTCACCGCGGTCAGGGGGCTTGAACACTGAAGCTTTCTTT. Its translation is CASSPRSGGLNTEAFF.

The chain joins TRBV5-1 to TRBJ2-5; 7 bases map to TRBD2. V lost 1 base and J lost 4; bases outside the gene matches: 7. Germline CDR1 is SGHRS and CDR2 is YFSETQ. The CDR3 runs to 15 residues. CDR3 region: CASSLQLGGGETQYF. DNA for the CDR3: TGCGCCAGCAGCTTGCAACTCGGCGGGGGAGAGACCCAGTACTTC.

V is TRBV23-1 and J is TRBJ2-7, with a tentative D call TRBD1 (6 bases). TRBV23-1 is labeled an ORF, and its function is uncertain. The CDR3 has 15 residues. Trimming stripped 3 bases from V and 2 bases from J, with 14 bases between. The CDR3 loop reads CASSHPGQFAYEQYF. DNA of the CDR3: TGCGCCAGCAGTCATCCTGGACAGTTTGCCTACGAGCAGTACTTC.

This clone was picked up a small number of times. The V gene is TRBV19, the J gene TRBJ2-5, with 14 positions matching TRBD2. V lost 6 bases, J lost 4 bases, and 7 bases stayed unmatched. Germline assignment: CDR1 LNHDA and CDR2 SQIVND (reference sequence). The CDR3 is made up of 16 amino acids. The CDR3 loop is CASSPGTSGSRETQYF. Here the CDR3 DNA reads TGTGCCAGTAGCCCGGGGACTAGCGGGAGTAGAGAGACCCAGTACTTC. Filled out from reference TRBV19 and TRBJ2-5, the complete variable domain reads DGGITQSPKYLFRKEGQNVTLSCEQNLNHDAMYWYRQDPGQGLRLIYYSQIVNDFQKGDIAEGYSVSREKKESFPLTVTSAQKNPTAFYLCASSPGTSGSRETQYFGPGTRLLVL.

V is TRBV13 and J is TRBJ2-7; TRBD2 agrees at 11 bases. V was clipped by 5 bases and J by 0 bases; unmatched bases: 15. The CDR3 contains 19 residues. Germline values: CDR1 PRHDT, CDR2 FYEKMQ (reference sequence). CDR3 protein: CASSLENPLAGGSSYEQYF. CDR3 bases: TGTGCCAGCAGCCTCGAAAACCCTTTAGCGGGAGGGAGCTCCTACGAGCAGTACTTC.

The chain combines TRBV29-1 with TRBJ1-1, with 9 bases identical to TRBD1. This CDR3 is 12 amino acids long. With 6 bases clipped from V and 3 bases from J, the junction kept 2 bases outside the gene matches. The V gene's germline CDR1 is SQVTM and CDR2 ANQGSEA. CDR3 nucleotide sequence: TGCAGCGTGACAGGGGGGGACACTGAAGCTTTCTTT. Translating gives CSVTGGDTEAFF.

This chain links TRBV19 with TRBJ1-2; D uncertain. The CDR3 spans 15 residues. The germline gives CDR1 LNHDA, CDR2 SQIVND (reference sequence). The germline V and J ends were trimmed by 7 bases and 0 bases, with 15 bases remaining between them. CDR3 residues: CASNAGRYSNYGYTF. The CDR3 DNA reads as TGTGCCAGTAATGCAGGCCGGTATTCTAACTATGGCTACACCTTC.

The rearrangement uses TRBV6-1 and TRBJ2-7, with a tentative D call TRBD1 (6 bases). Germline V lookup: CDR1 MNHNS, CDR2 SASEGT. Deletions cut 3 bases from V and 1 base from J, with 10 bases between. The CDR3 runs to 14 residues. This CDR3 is CASSETGVSYEQYF. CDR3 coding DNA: TGTGCCAGCAGTGAGACAGGTGTATCCTACGAGCAGTACTTC.

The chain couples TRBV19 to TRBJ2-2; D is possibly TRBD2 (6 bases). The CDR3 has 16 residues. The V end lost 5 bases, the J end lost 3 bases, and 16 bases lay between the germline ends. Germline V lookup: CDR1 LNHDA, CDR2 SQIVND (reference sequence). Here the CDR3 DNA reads TGTGCCAGTAGTCCCAGAGGTAGCGGCTACACCGGGGAGCTGTTTTTT. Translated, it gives CASSPRGSGYTGELFF.

Here the CDR3 DNA reads TGTGCCAGCAGAGGAGAGGGCCTCTCCTATTACAATGAGCAGTTCTTC. Protein product: CASRGEGLSYYNEQFF. V is TRBV27 and J is TRBJ2-1; D perhaps matches TRBD2 (5 bases). V was cut by 6 bases and J by 4 bases, with 19 bases left in between. This CDR3 contains 16 residues. CDR1 is MNHEY, CDR2 SMNVEV, per germline (reference sequence).

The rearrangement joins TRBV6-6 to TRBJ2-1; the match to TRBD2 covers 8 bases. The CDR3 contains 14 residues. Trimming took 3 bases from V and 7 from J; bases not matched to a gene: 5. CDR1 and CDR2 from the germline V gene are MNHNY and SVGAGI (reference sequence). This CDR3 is CASSYSRGRNEQFF. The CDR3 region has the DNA TGTGCCAGCAGTTATAGTCGCGGGAGGAATGAGCAGTTCTTC.

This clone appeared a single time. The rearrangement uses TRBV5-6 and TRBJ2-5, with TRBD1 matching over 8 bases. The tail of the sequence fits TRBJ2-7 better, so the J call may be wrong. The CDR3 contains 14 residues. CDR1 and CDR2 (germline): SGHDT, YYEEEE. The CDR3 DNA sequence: TGTGCCAGCAGCCTTAGGACAGGGTTCTACGAGCAGTACTTC. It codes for CASSLRTGFYEQYF.

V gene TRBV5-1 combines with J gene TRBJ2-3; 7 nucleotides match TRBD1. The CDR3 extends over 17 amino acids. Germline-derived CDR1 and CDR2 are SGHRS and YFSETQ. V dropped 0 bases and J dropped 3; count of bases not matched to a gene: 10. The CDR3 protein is CASSLAIGGQMTDTQYF. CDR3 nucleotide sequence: TGCGCCAGCAGCTTGGCTATAGGGGGACAGATGACAGATACGCAGTATTTT.

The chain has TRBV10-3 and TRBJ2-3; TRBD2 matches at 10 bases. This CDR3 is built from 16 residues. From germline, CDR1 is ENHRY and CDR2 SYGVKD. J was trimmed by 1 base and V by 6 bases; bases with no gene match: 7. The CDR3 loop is CAIRVSGRAGTDTQYF. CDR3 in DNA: TGTGCCATCAGGGTCAGCGGGAGGGCCGGCACAGATACGCAGTATTTT.

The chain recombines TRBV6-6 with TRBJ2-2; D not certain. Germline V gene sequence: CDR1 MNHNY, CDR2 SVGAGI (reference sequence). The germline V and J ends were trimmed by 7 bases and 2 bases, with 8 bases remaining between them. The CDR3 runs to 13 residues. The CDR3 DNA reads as TGTGCCAGCACACAGAAAAACACCGGGGAGCTGTTTTTT. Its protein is CASTQKNTGELFF.

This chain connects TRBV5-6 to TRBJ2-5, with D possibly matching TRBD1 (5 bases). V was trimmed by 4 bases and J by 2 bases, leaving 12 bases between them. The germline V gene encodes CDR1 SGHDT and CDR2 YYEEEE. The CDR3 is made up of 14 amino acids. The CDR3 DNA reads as TGTGCCAGCAGCAGGGGAAGGATTCAAGAGACCCAGTACTTC. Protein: CASSRGRIQETQYF.

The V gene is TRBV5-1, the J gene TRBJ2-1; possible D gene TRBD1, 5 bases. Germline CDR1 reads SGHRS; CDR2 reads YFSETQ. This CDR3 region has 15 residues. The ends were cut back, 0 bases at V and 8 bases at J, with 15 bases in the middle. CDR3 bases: TGCGCCAGCAGCTTGGCAGGGTACCGCAATGATGAGCAGTTCTTC. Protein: CASSLAGYRNDEQFF.

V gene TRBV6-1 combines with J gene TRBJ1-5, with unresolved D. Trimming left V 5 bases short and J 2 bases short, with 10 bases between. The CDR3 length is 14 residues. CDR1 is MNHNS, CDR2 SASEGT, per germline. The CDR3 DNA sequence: TGTGCCAGCAGTTCCAGTGGTGGCAATCAGCCCCAGCATTTT. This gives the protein CASSSSGGNQPQHF.

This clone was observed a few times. CDR3 in DNA: TGTGCCAGCAGTGAAACTGTGGGAGTGAAAAACATTCAGTACTTC. Translation gives CASSETVGVKNIQYF. This chain connects TRBV6-1 to TRBJ2-4; TRBD2 is a possible D gene (5 bases). The CDR3 totals 15 residues. V was shortened by 2 bases and J by 4 bases, with 12 bases between the two germline ends. Germline V gene lookup returns CDR1 MNHNS and CDR2 SASEGT.

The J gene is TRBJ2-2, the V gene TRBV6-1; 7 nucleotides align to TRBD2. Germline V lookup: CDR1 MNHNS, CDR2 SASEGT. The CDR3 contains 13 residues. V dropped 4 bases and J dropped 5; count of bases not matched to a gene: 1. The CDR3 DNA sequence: TGTGCCAGCAGTGGGGGGGGGACCGGGGAGCTGTTTTTT. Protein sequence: CASSGGGTGELFF.

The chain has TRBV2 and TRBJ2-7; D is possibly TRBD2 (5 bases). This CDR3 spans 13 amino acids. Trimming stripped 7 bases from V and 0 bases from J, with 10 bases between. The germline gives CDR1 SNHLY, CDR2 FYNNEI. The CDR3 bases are TGTGCCAGCATGGGGAGTACCTCCTACGAGCAGTACTTC. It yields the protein CASMGSTSYEQYF. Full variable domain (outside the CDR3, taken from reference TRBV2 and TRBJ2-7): EPEVTQTPSHQVTQMGQEVILRCVPISNHLYFYWYRQILGQKVEFLVSFYNNEISEKSEIFDDQFSVERPDGSNFTLKIRSTKLEDSAMYFCASMGSTSYEQYFGPGTRLTVT.